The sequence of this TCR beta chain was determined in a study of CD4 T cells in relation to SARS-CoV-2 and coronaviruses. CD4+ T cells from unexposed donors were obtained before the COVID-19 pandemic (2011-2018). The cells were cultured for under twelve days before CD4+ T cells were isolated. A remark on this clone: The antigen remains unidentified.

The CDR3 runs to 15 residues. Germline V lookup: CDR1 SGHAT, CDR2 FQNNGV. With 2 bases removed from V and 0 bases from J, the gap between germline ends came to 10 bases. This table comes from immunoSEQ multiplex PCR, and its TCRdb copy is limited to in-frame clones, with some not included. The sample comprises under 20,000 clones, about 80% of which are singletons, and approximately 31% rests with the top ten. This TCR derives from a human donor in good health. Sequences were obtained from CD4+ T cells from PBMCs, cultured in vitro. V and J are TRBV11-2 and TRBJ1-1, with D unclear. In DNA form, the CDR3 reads TGTGCCAGCAGCTTATTTACAGCCCTGAACACTGAAGCTTTCTTT. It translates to CASSLFTALNTEAFF.